Given below is one T cell receptor (beta chain) in context. Its target is unknown. Samples came from healthy bone marrow donors. The sample originates from a study of cytomegalovirus exposure and HLA in healthy donors. Use of 60 Vbeta and 13 Jbeta primers characterized the PCR. Profiled with immunoSEQ multiplex PCR; TCRdb holds only in-frame clones, not every one. The repertoire has more than 200,000 clones, roughly 68% of them found once; the top ten carry about 2.5%. Study conclusions and caveats: TCR beta V segments were, for the most part, productive about 87% or about 30% of the time in an earlier analysis. Later analysis suggested links between common viral pathogens and several top significant clusters. An assumption of roughly uniform sequencing depth across donors underlay the presence/absence analyses.

V lost 5 bases and J lost 6; bases outside the gene matches: 11. The germline V gene has CDR1 MNHEY and CDR2 SVGAGI. This CDR3 spans 16 amino acids. Sequenced material: PBMCs. This clonotype originated in a man aged 40-49 years in good health and CMV-seropositive. V usage is TRBV6-5 and J usage is TRBJ2-1; 9 nucleotides line up with TRBD2. The CDR3 DNA is TGTGCCAGCAGTAACTGGAGGGGCGGGGGGGCCAATGAGCAGTTCTTC. Translated, it gives CASSNWRGGGANEQFF.